Detailed here is one TCR beta chain. This record comes from a study of blood T cell repertoires in COVID-19. The germline V gene has CDR1 MNHNS and CDR2 SASEGT. CDR3 length: 17 residues. V lost 4 bases and J lost 7, with 23 bases in between. Data came from immunoSEQ multiplex PCR; TCRdb stores just in-frame clones and leaves some out. The sample includes roughly 150,000 clones, 84% seen only once; the top ten take under 4.5%. The specimen sequenced was PBMCs or T cells enriched from blood (not recorded which). The rearrangement joins TRBV6-1 to TRBJ1-5; D perhaps matches TRBD1 (6 bases). This TCR derives from a man over 45 in a cohort exposed to, infected with or recovered from COVID-19 (not recorded which). DNA for the CDR3: TGTGCCAGCAGTGGCAACATCGGTCTGGGGGCAGGACAGCCCCAGCATTTT. Its translation is CASSGNIGLGAGQPQHF.